This T cell receptor (beta chain) was profiled in a study of cytomegalovirus exposure and HLA in healthy donors. Healthy bone marrow donors made up the donor group. This CDR3 spans 19 amino acids. The germline V gene encodes CDR1 SGHTA and CDR2 FQGNSA. J lost 7 bases, V lost 1 base, and 17 bases had no gene match. 13 Jbeta primers and 60 Vbeta primers were used for the PCR. The protocol was immunoSEQ multiplex PCR, while the TCRdb copy is restricted to in-frame clones and leaves out a portion. The table lists about 90,000 clones, 62% of them singletons. This clone has just a few counts. The chain links TRBV7-2 to TRBJ2-1, with TRBD2 matching 9 bases. The receptor's source is a woman aged 25 to 39 in good health and CMV-seropositive. The sequenced material came from PBMCs. CDR3 residues: CASSLGKTAGGTGGNEQFF. Written as DNA, the CDR3 is TGTGCCAGCAGCTTAGGGAAGACGGCGGGGGGGACCGGGGGTAATGAGCAGTTCTTC. Together with reference TRBV7-2 and TRBJ2-1, the CDR3 gives the full variable domain: GAGVSQSPSNKVTEKGKDVELRCDPISGHTALYWYRQSLGQGLEFLIYFQGNSAPDKSGLPSDRFSAERTGGSVSTLTIQRTQQEDSAVYLCASSLGKTAGGTGGNEQFFGPGTRLTVL.